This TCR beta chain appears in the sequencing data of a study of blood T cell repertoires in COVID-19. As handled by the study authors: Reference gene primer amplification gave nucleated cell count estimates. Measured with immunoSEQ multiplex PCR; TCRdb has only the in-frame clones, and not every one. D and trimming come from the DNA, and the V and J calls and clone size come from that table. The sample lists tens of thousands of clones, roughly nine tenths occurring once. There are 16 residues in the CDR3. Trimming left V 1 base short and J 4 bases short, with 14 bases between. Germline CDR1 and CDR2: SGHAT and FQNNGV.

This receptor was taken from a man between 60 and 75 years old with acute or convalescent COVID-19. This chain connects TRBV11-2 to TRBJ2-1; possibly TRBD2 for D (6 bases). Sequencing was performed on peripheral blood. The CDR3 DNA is TGTGCCAGCAGCTTAGTGTCCTCGGGGGATTACAATGAGCAGTTCTTC. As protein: CASSLVSSGDYNEQFF.